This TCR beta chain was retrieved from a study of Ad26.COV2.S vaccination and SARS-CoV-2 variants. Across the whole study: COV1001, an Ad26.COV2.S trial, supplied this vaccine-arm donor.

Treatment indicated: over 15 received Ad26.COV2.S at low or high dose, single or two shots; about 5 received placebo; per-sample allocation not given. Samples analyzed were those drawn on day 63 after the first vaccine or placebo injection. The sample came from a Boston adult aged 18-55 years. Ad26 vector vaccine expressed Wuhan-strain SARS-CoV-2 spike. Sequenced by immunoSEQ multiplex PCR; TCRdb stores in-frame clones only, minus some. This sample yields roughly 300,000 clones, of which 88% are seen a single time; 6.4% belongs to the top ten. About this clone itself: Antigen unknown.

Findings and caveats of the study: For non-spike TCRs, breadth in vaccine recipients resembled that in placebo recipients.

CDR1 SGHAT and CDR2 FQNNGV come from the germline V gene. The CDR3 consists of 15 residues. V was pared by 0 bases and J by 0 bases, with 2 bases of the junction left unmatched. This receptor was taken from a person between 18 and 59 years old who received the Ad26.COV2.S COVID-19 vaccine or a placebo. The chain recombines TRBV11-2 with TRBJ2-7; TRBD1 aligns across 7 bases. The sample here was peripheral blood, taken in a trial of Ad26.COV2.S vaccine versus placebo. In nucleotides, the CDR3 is TGTGCCAGCAGCTTAGACAGGGGGATCTCCTACGAGCAGTACTTC. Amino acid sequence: CASSLDRGISYEQYF. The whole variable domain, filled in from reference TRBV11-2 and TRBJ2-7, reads EAGVAQSPRYKIIEKRQSVAFWCNPISGHATLYWYQQILGQGPKLLIQFQNNGVVDDSQLPKDRFSAERLKGVDSTLKIQPAKLEDSAVYLCASSLDRGISYEQYFGPGTRLTVT.